The clone carrying this T cell receptor beta chain was seen only a few times. The antigen is not known. Next came a second PCR, run for roughly 6 to 11 cycles, which used a sample-barcoded 5' primer along with a J-beta primer mix. TCRdb reanalysed the 5' RACE reads using MiXCR and keeps one entry per CDR3 protein. The sample consists of 1.5 million to 2 million distinct CDR3 sequences, around half of them appearing once. No fewer than 6.5 million PBMCs went into each sample. This record belongs to a study of blood T cells in healthy people across ages. Whole-study findings and limits: Those diversity estimates obtained from one million T cells were thought to be underestimates. It was not known whether donors were CMV positive (a possible confounder of expanded clonotype changes).

This CDR3 is 14 amino acids long. V was clipped by 5 bases and J by 4 bases, with 14 bases between them. Germline-derived CDR1 and CDR2 are SGHTA and FQGNSA. Material: blood. The chain combines TRBV7-2 with TRBJ2-5; TRBD1 might be the D (7 bases). The TCR originated in a woman aged 40 to 55 in good health. CDR3 bases: TGTGCCAGCAGCGAAAACAGGGGAGGAGAGACCCAGTACTTC. Its protein is CASSENRGGETQYF.